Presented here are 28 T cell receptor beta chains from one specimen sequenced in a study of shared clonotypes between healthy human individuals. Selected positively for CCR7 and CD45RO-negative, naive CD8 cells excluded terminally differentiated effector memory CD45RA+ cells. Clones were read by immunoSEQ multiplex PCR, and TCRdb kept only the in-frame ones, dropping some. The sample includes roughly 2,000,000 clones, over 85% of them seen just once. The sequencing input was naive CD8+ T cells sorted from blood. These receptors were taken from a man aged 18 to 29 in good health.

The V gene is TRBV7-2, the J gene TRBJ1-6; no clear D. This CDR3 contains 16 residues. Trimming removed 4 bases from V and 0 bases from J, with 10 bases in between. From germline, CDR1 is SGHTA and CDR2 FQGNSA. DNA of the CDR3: TGTGCCAGCAGCTATTTACTGAGCTCCTATAATTCACCCCTCCACTTT. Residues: CASSYLLSSYNSPLHF.

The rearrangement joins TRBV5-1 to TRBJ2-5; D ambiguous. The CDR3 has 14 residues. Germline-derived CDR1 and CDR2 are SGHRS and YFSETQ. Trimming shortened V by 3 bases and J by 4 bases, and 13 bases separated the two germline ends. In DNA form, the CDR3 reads TGCGCCAGCAGCTCCACCAGCGACTTAGAGACCCAGTACTTC. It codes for CASSSTSDLETQYF.

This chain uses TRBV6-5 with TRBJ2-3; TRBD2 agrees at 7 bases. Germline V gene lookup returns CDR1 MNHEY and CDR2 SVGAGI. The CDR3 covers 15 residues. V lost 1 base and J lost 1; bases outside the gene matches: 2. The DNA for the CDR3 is TGTGCCAGCAGTTACTTCAGCGGGGGCACAGATACGCAGTATTTT. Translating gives CASSYFSGGTDTQYF.

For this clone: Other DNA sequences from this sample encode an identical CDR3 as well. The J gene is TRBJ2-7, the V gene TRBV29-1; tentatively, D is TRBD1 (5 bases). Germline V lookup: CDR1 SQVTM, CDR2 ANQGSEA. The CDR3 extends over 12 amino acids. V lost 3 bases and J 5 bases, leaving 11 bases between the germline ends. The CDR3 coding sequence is TGCAGCGTTGAGGGCGACAGAGACGAGCAGTACTTC. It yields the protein CSVEGDRDEQYF.

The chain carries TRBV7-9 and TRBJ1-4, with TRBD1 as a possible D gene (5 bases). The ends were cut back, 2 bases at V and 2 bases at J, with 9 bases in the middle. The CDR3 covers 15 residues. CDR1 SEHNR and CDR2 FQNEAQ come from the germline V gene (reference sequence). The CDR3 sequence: CASSLTSGTNEKLFF. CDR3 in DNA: TGTGCCAGCAGCTTAACATCAGGGACTAATGAAAAACTGTTTTTT.

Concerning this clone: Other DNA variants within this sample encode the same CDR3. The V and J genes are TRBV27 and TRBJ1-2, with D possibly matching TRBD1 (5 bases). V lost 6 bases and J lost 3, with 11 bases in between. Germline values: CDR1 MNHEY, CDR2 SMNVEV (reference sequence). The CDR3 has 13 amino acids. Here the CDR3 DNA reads TGTGCCAGCAGCTTACGGGGGGACTATGGCTACACCTTC. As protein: CASSLRGDYGYTF.

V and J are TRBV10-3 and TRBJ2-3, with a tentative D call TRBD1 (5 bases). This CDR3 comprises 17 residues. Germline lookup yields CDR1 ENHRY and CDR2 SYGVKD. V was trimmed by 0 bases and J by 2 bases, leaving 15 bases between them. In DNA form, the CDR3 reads TGTGCCATCAGTGAGTCGAAGGGGCGCTTACCCACAGATACGCAGTATTTT. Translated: CAISESKGRLPTDTQYF.

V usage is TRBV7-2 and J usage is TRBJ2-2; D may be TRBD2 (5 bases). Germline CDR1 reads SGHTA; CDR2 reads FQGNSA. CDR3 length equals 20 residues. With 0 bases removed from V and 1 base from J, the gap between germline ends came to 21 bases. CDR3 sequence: CASSLAQIGGQTLNTGELFF. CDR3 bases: TGTGCCAGCAGCTTAGCGCAGATTGGCGGGCAGACCTTGAACACCGGGGAGCTGTTTTTT.

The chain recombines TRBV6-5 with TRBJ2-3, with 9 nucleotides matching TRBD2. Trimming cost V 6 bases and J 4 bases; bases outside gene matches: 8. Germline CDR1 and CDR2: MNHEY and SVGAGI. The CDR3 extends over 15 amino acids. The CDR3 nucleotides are TGTGCCAGCAGGTCAGGACTAGCGACCTCAGATACGCAGTATTTT. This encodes CASRSGLATSDTQYF.

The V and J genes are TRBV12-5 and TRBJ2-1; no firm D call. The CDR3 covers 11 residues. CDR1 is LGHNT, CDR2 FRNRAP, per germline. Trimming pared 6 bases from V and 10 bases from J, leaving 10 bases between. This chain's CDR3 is CASGWGGEQFF. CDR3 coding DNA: TGTGCTAGTGGCTGGGGTGGCGAGCAGTTCTTC.

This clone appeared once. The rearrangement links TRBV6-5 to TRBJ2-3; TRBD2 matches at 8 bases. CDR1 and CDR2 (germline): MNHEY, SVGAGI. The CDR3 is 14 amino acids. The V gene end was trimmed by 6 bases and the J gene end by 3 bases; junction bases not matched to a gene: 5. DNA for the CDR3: TGTGCCAGCAGGTATCGGGAGGGAACAGATACGCAGTATTTT. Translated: CASRYREGTDTQYF.

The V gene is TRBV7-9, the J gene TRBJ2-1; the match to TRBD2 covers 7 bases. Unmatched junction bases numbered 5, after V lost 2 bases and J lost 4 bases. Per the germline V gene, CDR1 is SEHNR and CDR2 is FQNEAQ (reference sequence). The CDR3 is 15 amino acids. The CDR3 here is CASSLSSGDYNEQFF. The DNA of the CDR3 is TGTGCCAGCAGCTTATCTAGCGGAGATTACAATGAGCAGTTCTTC.

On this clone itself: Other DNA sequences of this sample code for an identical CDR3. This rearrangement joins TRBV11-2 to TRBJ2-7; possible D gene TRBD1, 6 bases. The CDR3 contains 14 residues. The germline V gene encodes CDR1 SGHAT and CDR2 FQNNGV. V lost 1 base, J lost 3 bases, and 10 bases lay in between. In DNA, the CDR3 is TGTGCCAGCAGCTTAGGGACAGCGAGCTACGAGCAGTACTTC. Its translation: CASSLGTASYEQYF.

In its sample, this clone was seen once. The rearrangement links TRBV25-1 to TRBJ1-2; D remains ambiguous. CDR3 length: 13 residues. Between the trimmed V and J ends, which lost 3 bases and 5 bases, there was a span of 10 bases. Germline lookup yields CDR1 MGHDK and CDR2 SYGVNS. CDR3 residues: CASSDPGGYGYTF. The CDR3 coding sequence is TGTGCCAGCAGTGACCCGGGCGGGTATGGCTACACCTTC.

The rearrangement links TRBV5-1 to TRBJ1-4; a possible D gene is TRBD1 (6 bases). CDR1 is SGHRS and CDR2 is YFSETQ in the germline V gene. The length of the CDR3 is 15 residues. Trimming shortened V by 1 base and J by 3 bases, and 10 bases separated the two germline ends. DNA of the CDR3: TGCGCCAGCAGCTTGACAGGGACCGCTAATGAAAAACTGTTTTTT. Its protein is CASSLTGTANEKLFF.

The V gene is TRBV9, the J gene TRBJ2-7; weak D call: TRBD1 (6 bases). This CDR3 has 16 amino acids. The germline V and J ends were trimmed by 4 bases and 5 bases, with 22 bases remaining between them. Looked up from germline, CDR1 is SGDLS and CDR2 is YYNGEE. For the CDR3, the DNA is TGTGCCAGCAGCATCCTTGGGGGCTCGTCCATCCACGAGCAGTACTTC. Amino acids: CASSILGGSSIHEQYF.

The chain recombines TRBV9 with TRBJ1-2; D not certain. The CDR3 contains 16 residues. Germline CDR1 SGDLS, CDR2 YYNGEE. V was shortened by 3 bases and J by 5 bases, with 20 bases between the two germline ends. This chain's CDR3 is CASSEQPETTAYGYTF. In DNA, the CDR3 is TGTGCCAGCAGCGAACAACCGGAAACCACAGCTTATGGCTACACCTTC.

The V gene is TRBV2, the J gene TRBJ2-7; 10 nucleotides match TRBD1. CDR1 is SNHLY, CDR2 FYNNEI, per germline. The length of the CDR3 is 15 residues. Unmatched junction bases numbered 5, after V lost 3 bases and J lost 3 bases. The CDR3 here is CASSDTGTGDYEQYF. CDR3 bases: TGTGCCAGCAGTGACACCGGGACAGGGGACTACGAGCAGTACTTC.

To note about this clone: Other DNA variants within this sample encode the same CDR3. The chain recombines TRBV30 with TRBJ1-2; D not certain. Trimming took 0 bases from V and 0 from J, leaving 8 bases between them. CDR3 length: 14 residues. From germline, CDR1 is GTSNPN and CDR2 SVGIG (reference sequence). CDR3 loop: CAWSVGGPNYGYTF. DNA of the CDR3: TGTGCCTGGAGTGTTGGCGGGCCTAACTATGGCTACACCTTC. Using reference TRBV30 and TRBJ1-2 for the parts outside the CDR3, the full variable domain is SQTIHQWPATLVQPVGSPLSLECTVEGTSNPNLYWYRQAAGRGLQLLFYSVGIGQISSEVPQNLSASRPQDRQFILSSKKLLLSDSGFYLCAWSVGGPNYGYTFGSGTRLTVV.

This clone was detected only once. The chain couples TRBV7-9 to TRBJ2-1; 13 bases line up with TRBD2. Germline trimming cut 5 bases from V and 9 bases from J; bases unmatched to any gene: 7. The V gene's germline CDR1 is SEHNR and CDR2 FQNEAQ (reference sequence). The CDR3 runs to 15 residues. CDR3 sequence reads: CASSLGLAGDSEQFF. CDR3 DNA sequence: TGTGCCAGCAGCCTTGGACTAGCGGGAGATAGTGAGCAGTTCTTC.

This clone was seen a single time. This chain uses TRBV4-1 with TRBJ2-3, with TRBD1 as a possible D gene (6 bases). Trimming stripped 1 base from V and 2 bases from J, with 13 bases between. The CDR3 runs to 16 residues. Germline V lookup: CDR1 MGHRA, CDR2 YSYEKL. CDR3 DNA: TGCGCCAGCAGCCAAGCTCACAGGGTTTCCACAGATACGCAGTATTTT. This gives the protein CASSQAHRVSTDTQYF.

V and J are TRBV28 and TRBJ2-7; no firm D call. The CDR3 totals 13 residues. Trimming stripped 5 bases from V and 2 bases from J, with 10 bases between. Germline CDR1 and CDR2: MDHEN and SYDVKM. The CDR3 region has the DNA TGTGCCAGCAGTAGAGACACAACCTACGAGCAGTACTTC. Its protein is CASSRDTTYEQYF.

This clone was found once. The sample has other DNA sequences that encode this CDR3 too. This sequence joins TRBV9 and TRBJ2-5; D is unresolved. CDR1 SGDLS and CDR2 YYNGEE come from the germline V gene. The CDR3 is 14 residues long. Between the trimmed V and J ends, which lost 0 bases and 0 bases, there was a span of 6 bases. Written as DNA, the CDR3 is TGTGCCAGCAGCGTAGGTTCCTACCAAGAGACCCAGTACTTC. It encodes CASSVGSYQETQYF.

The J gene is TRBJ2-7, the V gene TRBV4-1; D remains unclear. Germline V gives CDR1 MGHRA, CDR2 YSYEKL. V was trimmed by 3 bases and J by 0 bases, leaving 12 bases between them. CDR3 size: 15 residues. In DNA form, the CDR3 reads TGCGCCAGCAGCCACAGAGACGAGAGCTCCTACGAGCAGTACTTC. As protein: CASSHRDESSYEQYF.

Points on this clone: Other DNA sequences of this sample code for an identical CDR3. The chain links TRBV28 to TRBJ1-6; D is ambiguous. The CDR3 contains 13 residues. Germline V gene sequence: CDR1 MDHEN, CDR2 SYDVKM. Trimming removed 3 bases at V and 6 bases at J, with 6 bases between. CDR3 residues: CASSLGSNSPLHF. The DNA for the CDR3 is TGTGCCAGCAGTTTGGGCAGTAATTCACCCCTCCACTTT.

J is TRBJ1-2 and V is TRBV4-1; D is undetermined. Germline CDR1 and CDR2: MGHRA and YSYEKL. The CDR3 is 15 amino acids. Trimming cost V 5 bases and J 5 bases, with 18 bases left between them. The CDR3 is CASSNLPGAEYGYTF. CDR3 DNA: TGCGCCAGCAGCAACCTACCGGGAGCAGAGTATGGCTACACCTTC.

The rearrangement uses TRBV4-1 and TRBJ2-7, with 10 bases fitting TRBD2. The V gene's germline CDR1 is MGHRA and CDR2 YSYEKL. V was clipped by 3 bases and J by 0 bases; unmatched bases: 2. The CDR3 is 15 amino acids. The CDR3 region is CASSQLAGVSYEQYF. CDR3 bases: TGCGCCAGCAGCCAGCTAGCGGGAGTCTCCTACGAGCAGTACTTC.

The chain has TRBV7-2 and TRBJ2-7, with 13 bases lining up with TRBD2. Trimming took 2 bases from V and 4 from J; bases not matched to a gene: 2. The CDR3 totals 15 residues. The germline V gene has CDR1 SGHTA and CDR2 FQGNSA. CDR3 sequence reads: CASSLTGLAGYEQYF. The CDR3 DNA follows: TGTGCCAGCAGCTTAACGGGACTAGCGGGGTACGAGCAGTACTTC. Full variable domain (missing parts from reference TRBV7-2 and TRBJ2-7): GAGVSQSPSNKVTEKGKDVELRCDPISGHTALYWYRQSLGQGLEFLIYFQGNSAPDKSGLPSDRFSAERTGGSVSTLTIQRTQQEDSAVYLCASSLTGLAGYEQYFGPGTRLTVT.